The TCR beta chain described here comes from a study of Graves' ophthalmopathy and Graves' hyperthyroidism. On the study more broadly: Peripheral blood collection took place at initial diagnosis, before any treatment. Whole-study findings and limits: Discriminating ophthalmopathy from stable hyperthyroidism, a 13-signature model attained a sensitivity of approximately 85% and a specificity of about 79%.

At least ten counts were recorded for this clonotype. Its antigen is undetermined. The ends were cut back, 3 bases at V and 2 bases at J, with 16 bases in the middle. Per the germline V gene, CDR1 is SEHNR and CDR2 is FQNEAQ (reference sequence). The CDR3 loop spans 17 amino acids. TCR beta CDR3 regions were amplified from RNA transcripts. First-round RT-PCR relied on HTBI primers, and a second-round multiplex PCR came next. TCRdb re-called the multiplex PCR reads through MiXCR, storing one row per CDR3 protein. This sample yields 500,000 to 800,000 distinct CDR3 sequences, of which approximately 39% are seen a single time; roughly 3% belongs to the top ten. Disease in donors with ophthalmopathy had moderate-to-severe activity, CAS ≥3, NOSPECS ≥4 and under 3 months' duration.

The sequence was obtained from an adult man with Graves' ophthalmopathy. This rearrangement joins TRBV7-9 to TRBJ2-2, with no clear D. Material: peripheral blood. CDR3 protein: CASSFWPGHFNTGELFF. CDR3 in DNA: TGTGCCAGCAGCTTTTGGCCGGGCCATTTCAACACCGGGGAGCTGTTTTTT.